This T cell receptor beta chain was retrieved from a study of tumor and adjacent non-tumor tissue in lung cancer (dated by TCRdb to 2016 to 2018). Turning to the overall study: By cancer type, the cohort comprised about 13 adenocarcinoma patients, a couple of squamous cell carcinoma patients and 1 small cell lung cancer patient. Ages among the roughly 15 patients ranged from about 30 to 85 years, there were approximately ten men and 5 women, and disease was at TNM stage I to III. The study compared bulk TCRbeta repertoires from lung tumor tissue and matched distant non-tumor lung tissue of some 15 lung cancer patients. TCRbeta CDR3 sequencing was performed on 25 to 35 paired specimens, with one tumor sample and one normal lung sample collected per patient. Sequencing produced about 130,000,000 productive TCRbeta reads in total, an average of approximately 4.5 million reads per sample.

The method was multiplex PCR. Sequencing used an Illumina HiSeq 2500. TCRbeta libraries were built by three rounds of nested PCR using primers (Table S4), following protocols modified from ARM-PCR. Before sequencing, PCR products of 200-500 bp were cut from the gel and purified using the QIAquick gel extraction kit. The paper's data handling went like this. Reads were cleaned with Trimmomatic, merged with FLASH into complete CDR3 sequences, and assigned to V(D)J germline segments with MiTCR. VDJtools was used to compute clonal diversity as the inverse Simpson's index. In-frame sequences without a premature stop codon were defined as productive reads. TCRdb ran its own pipeline on the public reads, namely fastp trimming at Q25 and MiXCR clone calling, and kept in-frame beta chains. All rows with the same CDR3 protein become a single entry with the most common DNA and genes. TCRdb's processing, not the study's, gives the V and J calls here. This sample holds more than 95,000 distinct CDR3 sequences; 66% were observed only once. The ten most abundant clones make up 9.5% to 15% of the sample.

The CDR3 goes from the cysteine to the phenylalanine over 14 residues. Only the CDR3 region is kept as DNA, spanning 42 bases read in frame from base 1. CDR1 and CDR2, looked up from the germline V gene, are MNHEY and SVGAGI. Results and caveats for the whole study, not just this receptor: Peripheral blood was not sequenced, so blood TCRbeta repertoires were not examined in the lung cancer patients of the study. Significantly higher TCR diversity (inverse Simpson) was observed in tumor tissue than in normal lung tissue (around 450 vs 150, P = 0.0075, Mann-Whitney U test). A significantly larger cumulative share of the repertoire was made up by the top 100 clones in normal lung than in tumor tissue. The methods do not name the sequencing platform or mention unique molecular identifiers. Only approximately 14 patients were in the cohort, and the authors stated that larger samples and more detailed clinical data are needed. TCR diversity was significantly higher in younger patients, and higher tumor TCR diversity was associated with shorter overall and disease-free survival.

A remark on this clonotype: The antigen it recognizes is unknown. At one boundary the junction diverges from the germline segment, which might be a read error.

Bulk unsorted tissue served as the source for RNA extraction, and RNA quality was assessed using a NanoDrop ND-1000 and an Agilent 2100. Newly diagnosed lung cancer patients without prior chemotherapy who had been admitted for thoracic surgery in China between August and November 2014 were enrolled as donors. Patients who had received previous radiotherapy or chemotherapy, or who had another concurrent cancer, were excluded from the study. Pieces of surgical tissue measuring about 1-2.1 cm3 were kept in RNAlater solution and stored at -80 degrees C until use. Sequencing was performed on lung tumor tissue. The clonotype was recovered from a young man with non-small cell lung cancer. The chain is made from TRBV6-5 and TRBJ2-3; matching of 5 bases hints at TRBD1 as the D gene. The bases are TGTGTCAGCAGTTATGGGGCTAGCACAGATACGCAGTATTTT. The encoded protein is CVSSYGASTDTQYF.